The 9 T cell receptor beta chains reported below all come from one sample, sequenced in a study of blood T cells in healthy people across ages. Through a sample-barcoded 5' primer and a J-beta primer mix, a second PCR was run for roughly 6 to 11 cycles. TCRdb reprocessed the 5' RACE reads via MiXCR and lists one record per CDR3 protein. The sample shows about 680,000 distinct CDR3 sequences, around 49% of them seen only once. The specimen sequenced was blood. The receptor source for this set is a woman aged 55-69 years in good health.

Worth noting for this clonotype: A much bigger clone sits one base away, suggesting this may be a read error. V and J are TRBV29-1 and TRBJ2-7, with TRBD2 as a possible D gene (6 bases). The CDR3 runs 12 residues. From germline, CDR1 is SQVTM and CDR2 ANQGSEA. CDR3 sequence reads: CSIETSSYEQYF. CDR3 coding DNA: TGCAGCATTGAGACTAGCTCCTACGAGCAGTACTTC.

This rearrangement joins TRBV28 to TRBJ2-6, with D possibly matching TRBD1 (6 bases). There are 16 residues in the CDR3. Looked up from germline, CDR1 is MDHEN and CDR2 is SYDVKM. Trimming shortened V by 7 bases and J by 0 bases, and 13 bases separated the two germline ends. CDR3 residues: CASTGHTISGANVLTF. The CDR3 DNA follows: TGTGCCAGCACGGGACACACAATCTCTGGGGCCAACGTCCTGACTTTC. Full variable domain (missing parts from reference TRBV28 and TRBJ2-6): DVKVTQSSRYLVKRTGEKVFLECVQDMDHENMFWYRQDPGLGLRLIYFSYDVKMKEKGDIPEGYSVSREKKERFSLILESASTNQTSMYLCASTGHTISGANVLTFGAGSRLTVL.

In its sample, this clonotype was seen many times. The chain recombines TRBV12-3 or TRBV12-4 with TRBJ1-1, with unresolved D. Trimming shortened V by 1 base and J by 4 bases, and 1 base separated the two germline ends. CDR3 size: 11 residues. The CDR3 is CASSLGTEAFF. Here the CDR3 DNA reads TGTGCCAGCAGTTTAGGCACTGAAGCTTTCTTT.

For the CDR3, the DNA is TGTGCCAGCAGTGAAGGGAAAAGCTCCTATAATTCACCCCTCCACTTT. It yields the protein CASSEGKSSYNSPLHF. The chain carries TRBV25-1 and TRBJ1-6; D call uncertain. There are 16 residues in the CDR3. The germline gives CDR1 MGHDK, CDR2 SYGVNS. V was clipped by 2 bases and J by 0 bases, with 8 bases between them. The whole variable domain, remainder taken from reference TRBV25-1 and TRBJ1-6, is EADIYQTPRYLVIGTGKKITLECSQTMGHDKMYWYQQDPGMELHLIHYSYGVNSTEKGDLSSESTVSRIRTEHFPLTLESARPSHTSQYLCASSEGKSSYNSPLHFGNGTRLTVT.

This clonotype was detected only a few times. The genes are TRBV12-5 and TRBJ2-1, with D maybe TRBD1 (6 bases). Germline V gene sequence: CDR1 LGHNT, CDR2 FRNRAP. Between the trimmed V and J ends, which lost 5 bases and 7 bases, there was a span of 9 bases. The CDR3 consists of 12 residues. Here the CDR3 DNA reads TGTGCTAGTGGTCTCCAGGGGAATGAGCAGTTCTTC. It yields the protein CASGLQGNEQFF.

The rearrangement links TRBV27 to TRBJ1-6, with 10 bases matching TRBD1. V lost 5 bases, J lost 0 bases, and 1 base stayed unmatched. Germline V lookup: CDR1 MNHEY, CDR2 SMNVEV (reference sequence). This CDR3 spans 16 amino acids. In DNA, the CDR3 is TGTGCCAGCAGTGACAGGGGGCGCTCCTATAATTCACCCCTCCACTTT. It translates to CASSDRGRSYNSPLHF.

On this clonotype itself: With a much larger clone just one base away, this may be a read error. The CDR3 loop reads CASSYGGASSYEQYF. The DNA of the CDR3 is TGTGCCAGCAGTTACGGTGGCGCGAGCTCCTACGAGCAGTACTTC. The chain combines TRBV6-6 with TRBJ2-7, with D unclear. The germline gives CDR1 MNHNY, CDR2 SVGAGI (reference sequence). This CDR3 is built from 15 residues. V lost 2 bases, J lost 0 bases, and 11 bases lay in between.

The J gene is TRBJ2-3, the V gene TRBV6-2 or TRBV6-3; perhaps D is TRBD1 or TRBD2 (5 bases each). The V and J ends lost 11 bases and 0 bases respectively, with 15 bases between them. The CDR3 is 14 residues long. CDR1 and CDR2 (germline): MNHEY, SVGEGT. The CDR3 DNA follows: TGTGCCGTCTCCCGGGGCGGTAGCACAGATACGCAGTATTTT. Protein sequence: CAVSRGGSTDTQYF.

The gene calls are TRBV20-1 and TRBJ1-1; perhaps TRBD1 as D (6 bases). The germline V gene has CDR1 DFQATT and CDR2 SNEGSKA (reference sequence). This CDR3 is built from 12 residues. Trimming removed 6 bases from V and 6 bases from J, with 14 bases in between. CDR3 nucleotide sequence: TGCAGTGCACAAGACAGGACTGCTGAAGCTTTCTTT. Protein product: CSAQDRTAEAFF.